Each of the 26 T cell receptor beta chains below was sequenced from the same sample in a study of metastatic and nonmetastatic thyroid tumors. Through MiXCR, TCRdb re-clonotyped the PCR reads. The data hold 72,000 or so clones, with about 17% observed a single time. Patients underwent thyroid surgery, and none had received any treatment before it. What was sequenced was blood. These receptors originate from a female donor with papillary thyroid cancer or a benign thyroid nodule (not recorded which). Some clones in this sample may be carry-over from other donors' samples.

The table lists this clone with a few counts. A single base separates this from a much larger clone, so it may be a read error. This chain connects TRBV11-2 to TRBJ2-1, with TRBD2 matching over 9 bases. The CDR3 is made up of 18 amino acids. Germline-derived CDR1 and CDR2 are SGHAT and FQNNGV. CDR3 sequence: CASSSDRMGGRVLHEHFF. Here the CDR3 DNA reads TGTGCCAGCAGCTCCGATAGAATGGGCGGGAGGGTACTCCATGAGCATTTCTTC.

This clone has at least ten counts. CDR3 loop: CASRLGTIYEQYF. The CDR3 DNA reads as TGTGCCAGCAGGCTTGGGACTATCTACGAGCAGTACTTC. The rearrangement uses TRBV6-4 and TRBJ2-7; 7 bases match TRBD2. The length of the CDR3 is 13 residues. Germline lookup yields CDR1 MRHNA and CDR2 SNTAGT. V gave up 6 bases and J gave up 3 bases; unmatched junction bases: 5.

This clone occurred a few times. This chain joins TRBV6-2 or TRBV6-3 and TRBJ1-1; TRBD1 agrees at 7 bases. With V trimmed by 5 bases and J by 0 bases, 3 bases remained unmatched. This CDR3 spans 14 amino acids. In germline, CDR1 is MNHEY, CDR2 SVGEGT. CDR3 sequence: CASSAQGVNTEAFF. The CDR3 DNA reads TGTGCCAGCAGTGCCCAGGGGGTGAACACTGAAGCTTTCTTT.

The CDR3, as DNA: TGTGCCAGCAGCTTACCGTACGGGGGGAGGAACACTGAAGCTTTCTTT. Protein: CASSLPYGGRNTEAFF. The V call is TRBV11-1, the J call TRBJ1-1, with a possible D match to TRBD1 (5 bases). Looked up from germline, CDR1 is SGHAT and CDR2 is FQDESV (reference sequence). V gave up 2 bases and J gave up 1 base, with 14 bases separating them. The CDR3 covers 16 residues.

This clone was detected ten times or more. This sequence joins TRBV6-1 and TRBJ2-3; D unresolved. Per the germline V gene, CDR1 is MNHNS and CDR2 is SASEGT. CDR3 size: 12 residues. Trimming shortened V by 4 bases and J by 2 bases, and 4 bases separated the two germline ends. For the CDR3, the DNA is TGTGCCAGCAGTGGCACCACAGATACGCAGTATTTT. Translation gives CASSGTTDTQYF.

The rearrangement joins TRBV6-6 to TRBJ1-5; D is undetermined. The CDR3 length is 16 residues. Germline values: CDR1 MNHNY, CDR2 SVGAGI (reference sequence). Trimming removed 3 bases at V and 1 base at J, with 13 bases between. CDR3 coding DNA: TGTGCCAGCAGTTATACTTTCGGTGCGAGCAATCAGCCCCAGCATTTT. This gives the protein CASSYTFGASNQPQHF.

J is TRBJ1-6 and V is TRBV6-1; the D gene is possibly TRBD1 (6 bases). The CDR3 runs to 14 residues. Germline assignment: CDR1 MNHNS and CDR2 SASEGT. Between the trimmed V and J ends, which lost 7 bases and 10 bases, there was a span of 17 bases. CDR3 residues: CASTITGSLSPLHF. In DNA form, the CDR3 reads TGTGCCAGCACCATAACAGGGTCTTTGTCACCCCTCCACTTT.

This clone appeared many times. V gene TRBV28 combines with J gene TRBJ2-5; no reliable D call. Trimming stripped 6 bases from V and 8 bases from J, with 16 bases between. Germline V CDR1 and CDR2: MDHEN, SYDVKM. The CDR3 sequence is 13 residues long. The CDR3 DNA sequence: TGTGCCAGCAGCCACCAAGGCTGGGCCACCCAGTACTTC. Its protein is CASSHQGWATQYF.

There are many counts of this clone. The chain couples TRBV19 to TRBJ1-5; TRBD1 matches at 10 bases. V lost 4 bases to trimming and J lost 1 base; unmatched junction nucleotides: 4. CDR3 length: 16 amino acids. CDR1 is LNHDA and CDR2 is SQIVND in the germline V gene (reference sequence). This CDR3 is CASSTRQGASNQPQHF. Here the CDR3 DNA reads TGTGCCAGTAGTACCCGACAGGGGGCGAGCAATCAGCCCCAGCATTTT.

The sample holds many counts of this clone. This CDR3 is CAITGVGSSNTGELFF. In DNA, the CDR3 is TGTGCCATCACCGGAGTGGGATCTTCGAACACCGGGGAGCTGTTTTTT. The chain is built from TRBV10-3 and TRBJ2-2; D is ambiguous. The germline CDR1 and CDR2 sequences are ENHRY and SYGVKD. The CDR3 consists of 16 residues. V lost 7 bases and J 0 bases, leaving 15 bases between the germline ends.

The CDR3 sequence is CASSLARATQDTQYF. CDR3 coding DNA: TGTGCCAGCAGTTTGGCCCGGGCGACACAAGATACGCAGTATTTT. This sequence joins TRBV28 and TRBJ2-3, with unresolved D. The germline V and J ends were trimmed by 3 bases and 5 bases, with 15 bases remaining between them. Germline V gene data show CDR1 as MDHEN and CDR2 as SYDVKM. The CDR3 runs to 15 residues.

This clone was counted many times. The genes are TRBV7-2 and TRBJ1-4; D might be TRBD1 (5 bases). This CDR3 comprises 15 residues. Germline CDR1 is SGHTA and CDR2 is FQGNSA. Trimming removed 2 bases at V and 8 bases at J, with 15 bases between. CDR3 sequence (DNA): TGTGCCAGCAGCTTAAGTACCAGGGTCGAGGAAAAACTGTTTTTT. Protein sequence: CASSLSTRVEEKLFF.

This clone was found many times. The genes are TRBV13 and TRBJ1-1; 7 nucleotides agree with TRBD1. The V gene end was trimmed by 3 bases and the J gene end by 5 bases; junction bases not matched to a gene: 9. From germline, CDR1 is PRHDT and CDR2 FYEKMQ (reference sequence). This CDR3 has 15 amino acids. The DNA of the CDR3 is TGTGCCAGCAGCTTCTGGGGTGAGGGGGCAACTGAAGCTTTCTTT. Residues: CASSFWGEGATEAFF. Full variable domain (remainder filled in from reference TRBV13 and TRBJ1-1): AAGVIQSPRHLIKEKRETATLKCYPIPRHDTVYWYQQGPGQDPQFLISFYEKMQSDKGSIPDRFSAQQFSDYHSELNMSSLELGDSALYFCASSFWGEGATEAFFGQGTRLTVV.

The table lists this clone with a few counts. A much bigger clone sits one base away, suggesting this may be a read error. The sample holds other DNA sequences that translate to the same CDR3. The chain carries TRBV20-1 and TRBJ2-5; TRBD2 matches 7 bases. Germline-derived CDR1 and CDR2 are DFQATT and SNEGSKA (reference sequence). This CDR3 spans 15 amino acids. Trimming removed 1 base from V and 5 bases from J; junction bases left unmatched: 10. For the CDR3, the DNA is TGCAGTGCTAGAGGCCAGCTGGGGGGGGGTGAGACCCAGTACTTC. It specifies CSARGQLGGGETQYF.

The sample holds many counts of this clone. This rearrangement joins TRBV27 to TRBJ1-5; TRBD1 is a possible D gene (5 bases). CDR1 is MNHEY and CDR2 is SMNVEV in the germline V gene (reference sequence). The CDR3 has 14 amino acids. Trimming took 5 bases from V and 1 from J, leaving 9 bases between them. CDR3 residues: CASSLRQSNQPQHF. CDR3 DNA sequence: TGTGCCAGCAGTCTTCGACAGAGCAATCAGCCCCAGCATTTT.

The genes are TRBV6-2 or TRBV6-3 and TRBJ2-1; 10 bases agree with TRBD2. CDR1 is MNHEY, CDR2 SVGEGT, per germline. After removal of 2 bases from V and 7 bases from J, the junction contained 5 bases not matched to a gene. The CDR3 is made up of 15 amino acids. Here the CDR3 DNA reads TGTGCCAGCAGTTACCCTAGCGGGAGATTGAATGAGCAGTTCTTC. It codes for CASSYPSGRLNEQFF.

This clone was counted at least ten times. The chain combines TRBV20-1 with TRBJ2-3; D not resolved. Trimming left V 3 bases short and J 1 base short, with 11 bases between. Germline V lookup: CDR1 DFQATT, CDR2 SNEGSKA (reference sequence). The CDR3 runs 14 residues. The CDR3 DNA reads TGCAGTGCTAGTACGGGCGGAGGCACAGATACGCAGTATTTT. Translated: CSASTGGGTDTQYF.

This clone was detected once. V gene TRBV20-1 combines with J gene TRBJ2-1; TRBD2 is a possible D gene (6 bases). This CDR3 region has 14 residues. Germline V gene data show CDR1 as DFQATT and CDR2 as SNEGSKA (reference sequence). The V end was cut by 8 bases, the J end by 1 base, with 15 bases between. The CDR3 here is CSSTGTPSYNEQFF. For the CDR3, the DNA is TGCAGTTCTACCGGGACTCCTTCCTACAATGAGCAGTTCTTC.

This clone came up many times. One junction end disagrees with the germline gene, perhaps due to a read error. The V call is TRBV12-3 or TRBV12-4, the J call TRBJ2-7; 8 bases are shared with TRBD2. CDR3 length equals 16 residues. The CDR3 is CASSIAPGLGVGEQCF. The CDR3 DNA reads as TGTGCCAGCAGTATTGCTCCGGGACTAGGGGTAGGTGAGCAGTGCTTC.

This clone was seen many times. The CDR3 protein is CASSQGQRGNSPLHF. The DNA of the CDR3 is TGTGCCAGCAGCCAGGGACAAAGGGGGAATTCACCCCTCCACTTT. This sequence joins TRBV4-2 and TRBJ1-6, with D maybe TRBD1 (6 bases). The CDR3 length is 15 residues. Looked up from germline, CDR1 is LGHNA and CDR2 is YNFKEQ. Trimming left V 3 bases short and J 7 bases short, with 13 bases between.

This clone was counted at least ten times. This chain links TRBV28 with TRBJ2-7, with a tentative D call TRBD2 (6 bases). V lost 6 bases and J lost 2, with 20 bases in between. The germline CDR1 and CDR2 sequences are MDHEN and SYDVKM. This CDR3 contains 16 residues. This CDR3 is CASRSLGGKGTYEQYF. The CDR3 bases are TGTGCCAGCAGATCCCTAGGAGGGAAAGGCACCTACGAGCAGTACTTC.

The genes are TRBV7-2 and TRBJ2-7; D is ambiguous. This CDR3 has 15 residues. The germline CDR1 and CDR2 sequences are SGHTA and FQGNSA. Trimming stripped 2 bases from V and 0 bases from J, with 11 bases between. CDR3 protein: CASSLLGLSSYEQYF. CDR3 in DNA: TGTGCCAGCAGCTTACTCGGCCTAAGCTCCTACGAGCAGTACTTC.

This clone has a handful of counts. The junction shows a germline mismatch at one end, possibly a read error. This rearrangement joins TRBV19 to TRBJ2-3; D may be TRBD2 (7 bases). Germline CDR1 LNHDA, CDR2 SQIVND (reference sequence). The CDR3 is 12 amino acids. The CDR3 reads CVSRGGTDTQYF. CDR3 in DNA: TGTGTCAGTAGGGGGGGGACAGATACGCAGTATTTT. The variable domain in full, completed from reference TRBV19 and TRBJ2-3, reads DGGITQSPKYLFRKEGQNVTLSCEQNLNHDAMYWYRQDPGQGLRLIYYSQIVNDFQKGDIAEGYSVSREKKESFPLTVTSAQKNPTAFYLCVSRGGTDTQYFGPGTRLTVL.

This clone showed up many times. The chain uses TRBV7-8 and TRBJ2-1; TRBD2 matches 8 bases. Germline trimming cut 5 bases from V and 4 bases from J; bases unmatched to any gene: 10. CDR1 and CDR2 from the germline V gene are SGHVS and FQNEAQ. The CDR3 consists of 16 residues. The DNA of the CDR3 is TGTGCCAGCAGCCCCAGGAGTAGCGGGAATTACAATGAGCAGTTCTTC. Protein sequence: CASSPRSSGNYNEQFF.

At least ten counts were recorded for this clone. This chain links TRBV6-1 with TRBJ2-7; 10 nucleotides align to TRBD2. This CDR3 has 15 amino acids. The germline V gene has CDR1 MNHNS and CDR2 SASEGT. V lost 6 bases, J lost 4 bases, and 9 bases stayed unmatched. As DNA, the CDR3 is TGTGCCAGCAGAAGTCCGGGACTAGCGACGTACGAGCAGTACTTC. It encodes CASRSPGLATYEQYF.

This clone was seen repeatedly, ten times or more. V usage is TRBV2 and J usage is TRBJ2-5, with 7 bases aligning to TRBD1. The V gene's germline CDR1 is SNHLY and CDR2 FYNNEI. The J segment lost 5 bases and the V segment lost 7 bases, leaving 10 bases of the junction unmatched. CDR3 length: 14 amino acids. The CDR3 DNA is TGTGCCAGCACCTCGACAGGGATAGTTGAGACCCAGTACTTC. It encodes CASTSTGIVETQYF.